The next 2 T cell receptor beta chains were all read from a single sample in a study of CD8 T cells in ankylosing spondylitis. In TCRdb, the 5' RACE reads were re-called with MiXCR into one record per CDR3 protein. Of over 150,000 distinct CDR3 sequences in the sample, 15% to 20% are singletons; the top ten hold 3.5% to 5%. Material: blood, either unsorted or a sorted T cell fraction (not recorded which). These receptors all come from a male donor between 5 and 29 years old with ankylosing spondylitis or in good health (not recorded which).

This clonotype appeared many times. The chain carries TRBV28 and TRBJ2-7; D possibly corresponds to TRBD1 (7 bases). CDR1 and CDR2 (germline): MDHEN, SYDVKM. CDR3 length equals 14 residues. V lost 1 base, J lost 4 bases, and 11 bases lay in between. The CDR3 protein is CASSLYPGGYEQYF. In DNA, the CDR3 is TGTGCCAGCAGTTTATACCCAGGGGGGTACGAGCAGTACTTC.

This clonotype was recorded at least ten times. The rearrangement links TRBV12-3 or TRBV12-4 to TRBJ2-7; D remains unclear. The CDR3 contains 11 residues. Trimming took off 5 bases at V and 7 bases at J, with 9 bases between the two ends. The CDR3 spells CASSKGEEQYF. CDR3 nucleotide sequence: TGTGCCAGCAGTAAGGGCGAGGAGCAGTACTTC.